The rows below give T cell receptor beta chains drawn from one sample of a study of blood T cell repertoires in COVID-19. Profiling relied on immunoSEQ multiplex PCR, and the TCRdb table lists in-frame clones only, not all of them. The sample has roughly 100,000 clones, 75% to 90% seen once. Sequencing was performed on peripheral blood. The receptors shown here come from a man aged 50 to 59 with acute or convalescent COVID-19. CDR3s include the opening cysteine and the closing phenylalanine or tryptophan. D genes are given only for firm matches. Where a row states a size, it is once, few, many or the class of an expanded clone; other rows omit it.

d_gene: -; abundance: -; j_gene: TRBJ2-3; v_gene: TRBV5-1; len: 13; CDR3aa: CASSLEGVHTQYF; CDR3nt: TGCGCCAGCAGCTTGGAGGGGGTACATACGCAGTATTTT
d_gene: -; abundance: -; j_gene: TRBJ1-2; v_gene: TRBV6-4; len: 15; CDR3aa: CASIDSRTTNYGYTF; CDR3nt: TGTGCCAGCATCGACTCGAGGACAACTAACTATGGCTACACCTTC
d_gene: -; abundance: -; j_gene: TRBJ2-2; v_gene: TRBV9; len: 13; CDR3aa: CASSTPNTGELFF; CDR3nt: TGTGCCAGCAGCACTCCGAACACCGGGGAGCTGTTTTTT
d_gene: -; abundance: -; j_gene: TRBJ2-5; v_gene: TRBV29-1; len: 12; CDR3aa: CSVETQEETQYF; CDR3nt: TGCAGCGTTGAAACACAGGAAGAGACCCAGTACTTC
d_gene: -; abundance: few; j_gene: TRBJ1-1; v_gene: TRBV5-4; len: 12; CDR3aa: CASSPGREVAFF; CDR3nt: TGTGCCAGCAGCCCCGGTCGAGAGGTAGCTTTCTTT
d_gene: TRBD2; abundance: -; j_gene: TRBJ2-7; v_gene: TRBV2; len: 18; CDR3aa: CASRDGTSGGRGSYKQYF; CDR3nt: TGTGCCAGCAGGGACGGGACTAGCGGGGGCCGAGGTTCCTATAAGCAGTACTTC
d_gene: -; abundance: -; j_gene: TRBJ2-2; v_gene: TRBV5-1; len: 14; CDR3aa: CASKRLLGTGELFF; CDR3nt: TGCGCCAGCAAGCGGCTCCTAGGTACCGGGGAGCTGTTTTTT
d_gene: -; abundance: few; j_gene: TRBJ2-7; v_gene: TRBV19; len: 13; CDR3aa: CASSSSRSHEQYF; CDR3nt: TGTGCCAGTAGTTCGTCTCGCAGTCACGAGCAGTACTTC
d_gene: -; abundance: once; j_gene: TRBJ2-5; v_gene: TRBV18; len: 16; CDR3aa: CASSPIGRREEETQYF; CDR3nt: TGTGCCAGCTCACCGATCGGAAGGAGGGAAGAAGAGACCCAGTACTTC
d_gene: TRBD1; abundance: -; j_gene: TRBJ1-6; v_gene: TRBV27; len: 19; CDR3aa: CASSSSRARTGVYNSPLHF; CDR3nt: TGTGCCAGCAGTTCCTCCCGCGCTAGGACAGGAGTCTATAATTCACCCCTCCACTTT
d_gene: TRBD1; abundance: -; j_gene: TRBJ2-7; v_gene: TRBV28; len: 15; CDR3aa: CASSPRDRPPYEQYF; CDR3nt: TGTGCCAGCAGTCCTCGGGACAGACCTCCCTACGAGCAGTACTTC
d_gene: TRBD1; abundance: -; j_gene: TRBJ2-1; v_gene: TRBV9; len: 14; CDR3aa: CASSGGTGGGEQFF; CDR3nt: TGTGCCAGCAGCGGGGGGACAGGGGGCGGTGAGCAGTTCTTC
d_gene: TRBD2; abundance: -; j_gene: TRBJ2-3; v_gene: TRBV27; len: 15; CDR3aa: CASSSSGLVTDTQYF; CDR3nt: TGTGCCAGCAGTTCTAGCGGACTAGTCACAGATACGCAGTATTTT
d_gene: -; abundance: few; j_gene: TRBJ1-1; v_gene: TRBV6-5; len: 13; CDR3aa: CASSYRGLGEAFF; CDR3nt: TGTGCCAGCAGTTACAGGGGACTGGGTGAAGCTTTCTTT
d_gene: -; abundance: -; j_gene: TRBJ1-5; v_gene: TRBV19; len: 15; CDR3aa: CASSIGGASNQPQHF; CDR3nt: TGTGCCAGTAGTATTGGGGGCGCGTCCAATCAGCCCCAGCATTTT
d_gene: -; abundance: few; j_gene: TRBJ2-7; v_gene: TRBV11-2; len: 15; CDR3aa: CASSFRDPSSYEQYF; CDR3nt: TGTGCCAGCAGCTTCAGGGATCCGTCTTCCTACGAGCAGTACTTC
d_gene: TRBD2; abundance: -; j_gene: TRBJ2-2; v_gene: TRBV29-1; len: 14; CDR3aa: CSARTSPGTGELFF; CDR3nt: TGCAGCGCCCGGACTAGTCCGGGCACCGGGGAGCTGTTTTTT
d_gene: TRBD1; abundance: -; j_gene: TRBJ2-1; v_gene: TRBV19; len: 15; CDR3aa: CASRTGTGLYNEQFF; CDR3nt: TGTGCCAGTAGAACCGGGACAGGGCTCTACAATGAGCAGTTCTTC
d_gene: -; abundance: -; j_gene: TRBJ2-5; v_gene: TRBV28; len: 11; CDR3aa: CASSPKETQYF; CDR3nt: TGTGCCAGCAGTCCAAAAGAGACCCAGTACTTC
d_gene: -; abundance: -; j_gene: TRBJ1-3; v_gene: TRBV15; len: 15; CDR3aa: CATSPDSYSGNTIYF; CDR3nt: TGTGCCACCAGCCCTGACAGCTACTCTGGAAACACCATATATTTT
d_gene: -; abundance: -; j_gene: TRBJ1-3; v_gene: TRBV9; len: 16; CDR3aa: CASSAGGVRTGNTIYF; CDR3nt: TGTGCCAGCAGCGCGGGAGGGGTAAGAACTGGAAACACCATATATTTT
d_gene: TRBD1; abundance: -; j_gene: TRBJ1-3; v_gene: TRBV19; len: 17; CDR3aa: CASSMEAAQGARNTIYF; CDR3nt: TGTGCCAGTAGTATGGAAGCGGCACAGGGGGCGAGAAACACCATATATTTT
d_gene: TRBD1; abundance: -; j_gene: TRBJ2-2; v_gene: TRBV24-1; len: 13; CDR3aa: CATRDSGIGELFF; CDR3nt: TGTGCCACCCGGGACAGCGGTATCGGGGAGCTGTTTTTT
d_gene: TRBD1; abundance: -; j_gene: TRBJ2-7; v_gene: TRBV6-5; len: 15; CDR3aa: CASSSSLTGDSVQYF; CDR3nt: TGTGCCAGCAGTTCGTCTCTAACAGGGGATTCGGTGCAGTACTTC
d_gene: TRBD1; abundance: -; j_gene: TRBJ2-7; v_gene: TRBV15; len: 16; CDR3aa: CATSRGPGGRGQEQYF; CDR3nt: TGTGCCACCAGCAGGGGCCCCGGAGGCAGGGGGCAAGAGCAGTACTTC
d_gene: TRBD2; abundance: -; j_gene: TRBJ2-7; v_gene: TRBV7-2; len: 18; CDR3aa: CASSRNTRLAGSSYEQYF; CDR3nt: TGTGCCAGCAGCCGCAACACCCGACTAGCGGGGTCCTCCTACGAGCAGTACTTC
d_gene: -; abundance: -; j_gene: TRBJ2-1; v_gene: TRBV4-1; len: 15; CDR3aa: CASSHEGGLVDEQFF; CDR3nt: TGCGCCAGCTCCCACGAAGGCGGCCTGGTGGATGAGCAGTTCTTC
d_gene: -; abundance: -; j_gene: TRBJ2-7; v_gene: TRBV4-1; len: 14; CDR3aa: CASSPTRYNYEQYF; CDR3nt: TGCGCCAGCAGCCCGACAAGATACAACTACGAGCAGTACTTC
d_gene: -; abundance: -; j_gene: TRBJ2-7; v_gene: TRBV25-1; len: 13; CDR3aa: CASHLTGVNEQYF; CDR3nt: TGTGCCAGCCATCTGACAGGAGTCAACGAGCAGTACTTC
d_gene: TRBD2; abundance: once; j_gene: TRBJ2-3; v_gene: TRBV11-2; len: 16; CDR3aa: CASSATGTSIADTQYF; CDR3nt: TGTGCCAGCAGTGCAACCGGGACTAGCATCGCAGATACGCAGTATTTT
d_gene: TRBD1; abundance: few; j_gene: TRBJ1-6; v_gene: TRBV7-8; len: 19; CDR3aa: CASSLDLPGRGIHNSPLHF; CDR3nt: TGTGCCAGCAGCTTAGATCTTCCCGGCAGGGGGATCCATAATTCACCCCTCCACTTT
d_gene: TRBD1; abundance: -; j_gene: TRBJ2-6; v_gene: TRBV19; len: 19; CDR3aa: CASSIRQGPDLSGANVLTF; CDR3nt: TGTGCCAGTAGTATCCGACAGGGGCCCGACCTCTCTGGGGCCAACGTCCTGACTTTC
d_gene: TRBD1; abundance: once; j_gene: TRBJ1-4; v_gene: TRBV6-5; len: 14; CDR3aa: CASSRQGAGEKLFF; CDR3nt: TGTGCCAGCAGTCGACAGGGGGCGGGAGAAAAACTGTTTTTT
d_gene: -; abundance: -; j_gene: TRBJ2-7; v_gene: TRBV21-1; len: 13; CDR3aa: CATAGTQGHEQYF; CDR3nt: TGTGCCACCGCTGGGACACAAGGCCACGAGCAGTACTTC
d_gene: TRBD1; abundance: -; j_gene: TRBJ1-5; v_gene: TRBV30; len: 14; CDR3aa: CAWQTGISNQPQHF; CDR3nt: TGTGCCTGGCAGACAGGGATTAGCAATCAGCCCCAGCATTTT
d_gene: TRBD2; abundance: few; j_gene: TRBJ2-7; v_gene: TRBV5-4; len: 15; CDR3aa: CASSTPLAGFYEQYF; CDR3nt: TGTGCCAGCAGCACCCCACTAGCGGGATTTTACGAGCAGTACTTC
d_gene: TRBD2; abundance: -; j_gene: TRBJ2-1; v_gene: TRBV24-1; len: 15; CDR3aa: CATSDSLGTRNEQFF; CDR3nt: TGTGCCACCAGTGATTCATTGGGGACTAGGAATGAGCAGTTCTTC
d_gene: TRBD2; abundance: few; j_gene: TRBJ2-1; v_gene: TRBV28; len: 17; CDR3aa: CASSPTSRDYRYNEQFF; CDR3nt: TGTGCCAGCAGTCCAACCAGTCGGGACTACCGCTACAATGAGCAGTTCTTC
d_gene: TRBD1; abundance: -; j_gene: TRBJ1-4; v_gene: TRBV27; len: 18; CDR3aa: CASSLQPGQGGWGEKLFF; CDR3nt: TGTGCCAGCAGTCTTCAACCGGGACAGGGAGGTTGGGGGGAAAAACTGTTTTTT
d_gene: TRBD2; abundance: few; j_gene: TRBJ2-1; v_gene: TRBV5-1; len: 15; CDR3aa: CASSSGTSGIDEQFF; CDR3nt: TGCGCCAGCAGCTCAGGGACTAGCGGGATCGATGAGCAGTTCTTC
d_gene: -; abundance: -; j_gene: TRBJ2-3; v_gene: TRBV5-1; len: 13; CDR3aa: CATRGSSTDTQYF; CDR3nt: TGCGCCACCAGAGGGAGTAGCACAGATACGCAGTATTTT
d_gene: -; abundance: -; j_gene: TRBJ2-1; v_gene: TRBV5-1; len: 13; CDR3aa: CASSLYRANEQFF; CDR3nt: TGCGCCAGCAGCCTATACAGGGCCAATGAGCAGTTCTTC
d_gene: -; abundance: -; j_gene: TRBJ2-5; v_gene: TRBV20-1; len: 11; CDR3aa: CSARRQETQYF; CDR3nt: TGCAGTGCTAGGCGGCAAGAGACCCAGTACTTC
d_gene: -; abundance: -; j_gene: TRBJ1-5; v_gene: TRBV11-2; len: 13; CDR3aa: CASSLEGWQPQHF; CDR3nt: TGTGCCAGCAGCTTAGAGGGCTGGCAGCCCCAGCATTTT
d_gene: TRBD2; abundance: once; j_gene: TRBJ2-1; v_gene: TRBV19; len: 19; CDR3aa: CASSFLGLAGPQWGNEQFF; CDR3nt: TGTGCCAGTAGTTTCCTAGGACTAGCGGGACCCCAATGGGGCAATGAGCAGTTCTTC
d_gene: -; abundance: -; j_gene: TRBJ1-1; v_gene: TRBV28; len: 12; CDR3aa: CASTPTGTEAFF; CDR3nt: TGTGCCAGCACCCCGACGGGGACTGAAGCTTTCTTT
d_gene: -; abundance: -; j_gene: TRBJ2-6; v_gene: TRBV29-1; len: 15; CDR3aa: CSVAGKGTGANVLTF; CDR3nt: TGCAGCGTTGCAGGGAAGGGAACTGGGGCCAACGTCCTGACTTTC
d_gene: TRBD1; abundance: -; j_gene: TRBJ1-1; v_gene: TRBV25-1; len: 16; CDR3aa: CASSDTKPTGIVGAFF; CDR3nt: TGTGCCAGCAGTGACACAAAACCGACAGGGATCGTTGGAGCTTTCTTT
d_gene: TRBD1; abundance: once; j_gene: TRBJ1-2; v_gene: TRBV18; len: 16; CDR3aa: CASSPTHVGGGYGYTF; CDR3nt: TGTGCCAGCTCACCCACTCATGTAGGGGGCGGCTATGGCTACACCTTC
d_gene: -; abundance: -; j_gene: TRBJ2-1; v_gene: TRBV7-2; len: 13; CDR3aa: CASSLGGGHEQFF; CDR3nt: TGTGCCAGCAGCTTAGGTGGAGGACATGAGCAGTTCTTC
d_gene: -; abundance: -; j_gene: TRBJ2-2; v_gene: TRBV18; len: 14; CDR3aa: CASSPLFESGELFF; CDR3nt: TGTGCCAGCTCACCCCTGTTCGAGTCCGGGGAGCTGTTTTTT
d_gene: -; abundance: -; j_gene: TRBJ1-2; v_gene: TRBV12-3/TRBV12-4; len: 12; CDR3aa: CASSYGDYGYTF; CDR3nt: TGTGCCAGCAGTTACGGGGACTATGGCTACACCTTC
d_gene: -; abundance: once; j_gene: TRBJ1-2; v_gene: TRBV6-5; len: 15; CDR3aa: CASSYLLTGNYGYTF; CDR3nt: TGTGCCAGCAGTTACTTGCTAACAGGGAACTATGGCTACACCTTC
d_gene: TRBD2; abundance: -; j_gene: TRBJ2-2; v_gene: TRBV7-6; len: 16; CDR3aa: CASSNELAGATGELFF; CDR3nt: TGTGCCAGCAGCAACGAACTAGCGGGAGCCACCGGGGAGCTGTTTTTT
d_gene: TRBD1; abundance: -; j_gene: TRBJ2-1; v_gene: TRBV7-9; len: 15; CDR3aa: CASSWGQGAWNEQFF; CDR3nt: TGTGCCAGCAGCTGGGGCCAGGGGGCGTGGAATGAGCAGTTCTTC
d_gene: TRBD1; abundance: -; j_gene: TRBJ1-5; v_gene: TRBV11-2; len: 14; CDR3aa: CASSPTGGGQPQHF; CDR3nt: TGTGCCAGCAGCCCGACAGGGGGCGGTCAGCCCCAGCATTTT
d_gene: TRBD2; abundance: -; j_gene: TRBJ2-7; v_gene: TRBV3-1/TRBV3-2; len: 16; CDR3aa: CASSQDRGSGGDEQYF; CDR3nt: TGTGCCAGCAGCCAAGATAGGGGCAGCGGGGGAGATGAGCAGTACTTC
d_gene: TRBD2; abundance: once; j_gene: TRBJ2-5; v_gene: TRBV5-1; len: 16; CDR3aa: CASSAGLAGGRETQYF; CDR3nt: TGCGCCAGCAGCGCGGGACTAGCGGGAGGTCGAGAGACCCAGTACTTC